One sample yielded the 28 T cell receptor beta chains listed below, sequenced in a study of beta chain features in type 1 diabetes. All of the isolated RNA was reverse transcribed, so expressed TCRB transcripts were sequenced. Only in-frame clones appear in the TCRdb table, and some are missing; sequencing was by immunoSEQ multiplex PCR. The sample records some 410,000 clones, roughly 14% being singletons. Sequencing was performed on naive CD4+ T cells from blood. These TCRs come from a man aged 30 to 45 in good health.

The rearrangement uses TRBV16 and TRBJ2-5; 7 bases map to TRBD2. Germline trimming cut 0 bases from V and 5 bases from J; bases unmatched to any gene: 6. Germline assignment: CDR1 KGHSY and CDR2 FQNENV. This CDR3 has 15 residues. This chain's CDR3 is CASSQSSGLGETQYF. CDR3 nucleotides: TGTGCCAGCAGCCAATCTTCTGGACTAGGGGAGACCCAGTACTTC.

The J gene is TRBJ2-4, the V gene TRBV2; 7 nucleotides match TRBD1. Germline V gene sequence: CDR1 SNHLY, CDR2 FYNNEI. V shed 1 base, J shed 4 bases, and the junction held 4 bases outside the gene matches. The CDR3 is made up of 15 amino acids. The CDR3 sequence is CASSEVQGSKNIQYF. In nucleotides, the CDR3 is TGTGCCAGCAGTGAAGTACAGGGGTCGAAAAACATTCAGTACTTC.

This clone showed up just once. The chain joins TRBV4-3 to TRBJ2-2; the match to TRBD1 covers 8 bases. V was clipped by 4 bases and J by 7 bases; unmatched bases: 8. Germline CDR1 and CDR2: LGHNA and YSLEER. CDR3 length equals 15 residues. In DNA, the CDR3 is TGCGCCAGCAGCCGCAGGGGGCGCTTCGGCGGGGAGCTGTTTTTT. It specifies CASSRRGRFGGELFF.

As for this clone: This clone may be a read error of a much larger clone one base away. This sample also contains other DNA sequences that code for the same CDR3. V usage is TRBV14 and J usage is TRBJ2-1; D not resolved. The germline V and J ends were trimmed by 2 bases and 7 bases, with 6 bases remaining between them. CDR1 and CDR2 from the germline V gene are SGHDN and FVKESK. CDR3 size: 12 residues. The CDR3 spells CASSQFGNEQFF. CDR3 DNA sequence: TGTGCCAGCAGCCAATTTGGTAATGAGCAGTTCTTC.

This clone was observed a few times. The rearrangement joins TRBV9 to TRBJ2-3; 7 nucleotides match TRBD2. Trimming at V came to 1 base and at J to 1 base, leaving 3 bases not matched to a gene. Germline CDR1 SGDLS, CDR2 YYNGEE. The CDR3 has 15 residues. CDR3 residues: CASSVRAGGTDTQYF. The CDR3 DNA reads TGTGCCAGCAGCGTACGGGCGGGGGGCACAGATACGCAGTATTTT.

The CDR3 nucleotides read TGTGCCAGCAGTTACCGGGACAGGGAGAAACCTGAAGCTTTCTTT. It translates to CASSYRDREKPEAFF. The chain links TRBV14 to TRBJ1-1; 9 bases agree with TRBD1. J was trimmed by 6 bases and V by 6 bases; bases with no gene match: 11. Germline CDR1 and CDR2: SGHDN and FVKESK. The CDR3 loop spans 15 amino acids.

The chain couples TRBV11-2 to TRBJ1-6, with D possibly TRBD1 on 5 matching bases. The CDR3 consists of 15 residues. Trimming shortened V by 2 bases and J by 7 bases, and 12 bases separated the two germline ends. Germline-derived CDR1 and CDR2 are SGHAT and FQNNGV. Written as DNA, the CDR3 is TGTGCCAGCAGCTTAAATCCAGGGCGGAATTCACCCCTCCACTTT. This translates into CASSLNPGRNSPLHF.

This clone was counted between two and nine times. The chain has TRBV25-1 and TRBJ1-1; D is undetermined. Trimming stripped 4 bases from V and 6 bases from J, with 9 bases between. The CDR3 has 12 amino acids. CDR1 is MGHDK, CDR2 SYGVNS, per germline. The CDR3 DNA sequence: TGTGCCAGCAGTGTCGTCGGATCTGAAGCTTTCTTT. Its translation: CASSVVGSEAFF.

This clone was found a few times. The chain joins TRBV7-9 to TRBJ2-7; possibly TRBD2 for D (5 bases). CDR1 is SEHNR and CDR2 is FQNEAQ in the germline V gene (reference sequence). V lost 5 bases and J lost 3, with 14 bases in between. The CDR3 sequence is 14 residues long. The CDR3 region is CASSAGLWDYEQYV. The CDR3 DNA sequence: TGTGCCAGCAGCGCCGGACTGTGGGACTACGAGCAGTACGTC.

The chain has TRBV10-3 and TRBJ2-1, with 7 bases lining up with TRBD2. The CDR3 has 14 amino acids. Germline lookup yields CDR1 ENHRY and CDR2 SYGVKD. The V gene end was trimmed by 4 bases and the J gene end by 9 bases; junction bases not matched to a gene: 9. The CDR3 spells CAISASGTNFEQFF. DNA for the CDR3: TGTGCCATCAGTGCTTCCGGGACTAACTTTGAGCAGTTCTTC.

The chain uses TRBV7-9 and TRBJ1-2; D gene uncertain. The V end lost 5 bases, the J end lost 2 bases, and 6 bases lay between the germline ends. This CDR3 comprises 12 residues. CDR1 SEHNR and CDR2 FQNEAQ come from the germline V gene (reference sequence). CDR3 coding DNA: TGTGCCAGCAGCAACTTAAACTATGGCTACACCTTC. This codes for CASSNLNYGYTF.

The chain joins TRBV29-1 to TRBJ1-2, with 10 bases matching TRBD1. Losses at the gene ends were 4 bases for V and 7 bases for J; bases not matched to a gene: 12. The CDR3 is made up of 15 amino acids. Germline CDR1 and CDR2: SQVTM and ANQGSEA. The CDR3 sequence: CSVGSQGQGEFGYTF. The CDR3 DNA is TGCAGCGTTGGGTCCCAAGGACAGGGGGAATTTGGCTACACCTTC.

The chain employs TRBV5-1 and TRBJ2-1; TRBD2 aligns across 7 bases. The CDR3 covers 16 residues. The junction had 4 bases not matched to a gene; V was cut back by 1 base and J by 0 bases. Germline CDR1 SGHRS, CDR2 YFSETQ. The CDR3 here is CASSLSTSSSYNEQFF. DNA of the CDR3: TGCGCCAGCAGCTTGTCGACTAGCAGCTCCTACAATGAGCAGTTCTTC.

This clone turned up a few times. Other DNA sequences in the same sample also yield this CDR3. V usage is TRBV5-4 and J usage is TRBJ2-3; 8 bases fit TRBD2. Germline CDR1 reads SGHNT; CDR2 reads YYREEE (reference sequence). The CDR3 contains 13 residues. The trim removed 2 bases at V and 4 bases at J, leaving 0 bases unmatched. CDR3 DNA: TGTGCCAGCAGCTTAGCGGGGGCAGATACGCAGTATTTT. Translation: CASSLAGADTQYF. Full variable domain (missing parts from reference TRBV5-4 and TRBJ2-3): ETGVTQSPTHLIKTRGQQVTLRCSSQSGHNTVSWYQQALGQGPQFIFQYYREEENGRGNFPPRFSGLQFPNYSSELNVNALELDDSALYLCASSLAGADTQYFGPGTRLTVL.

V usage is TRBV4-3 and J usage is TRBJ1-3; no clear D gene. The germline V gene encodes CDR1 LGHNA and CDR2 YSLEER. The CDR3 has 13 amino acids. Trimming shortened V by 0 bases and J by 4 bases, and 4 bases separated the two germline ends. CDR3 region: CASSQELGNTIYF. The DNA for the CDR3 is TGCGCCAGCAGCCAAGAGTTGGGAAACACCATATATTTT.

This clone was seen a handful of times. The genes are TRBV9 and TRBJ1-1; no definite D call. Germline V lookup: CDR1 SGDLS, CDR2 YYNGEE. V was pared by 1 base and J by 4 bases, with 8 bases between. The CDR3 spans 13 residues. The CDR3 loop reads CASSVTVVTEAFF. In nucleotides, the CDR3 is TGTGCCAGCAGCGTAACGGTAGTCACTGAAGCTTTCTTT.

J is TRBJ1-5 and V is TRBV7-2; TRBD1 is a possible D gene (5 bases). CDR3 length: 16 amino acids. Trimming removed 7 bases at V and 7 bases at J, with 23 bases between. Germline V lookup: CDR1 SGHTA, CDR2 FQGNSA. The DNA of the CDR3 is TGTGCCAGCACTGCCGGGCCCGGGACCCTCGTGCAGCCCCAGCATTTT. This encodes CASTAGPGTLVQPQHF. The whole variable domain, filled in from reference TRBV7-2 and TRBJ1-5, reads GAGVSQSPSNKVTEKGKDVELRCDPISGHTALYWYRQSLGQGLEFLIYFQGNSAPDKSGLPSDRFSAERTGGSVSTLTIQRTQQEDSAVYLCASTAGPGTLVQPQHFGDGTRLSIL.

This chain connects TRBV5-1 to TRBJ2-5, with no clear D. This CDR3 has 12 residues. V was cut by 5 bases and J by 6 bases, with 11 bases left in between. The germline V gene encodes CDR1 SGHRS and CDR2 YFSETQ. The CDR3 DNA follows: TGCGCCAGCAGTTCCCCAGGACAGACCCAGTACTTC. This translates into CASSSPGQTQYF.

The chain uses TRBV2 and TRBJ2-5, with 8 nucleotides matching TRBD1. The CDR3 covers 14 residues. The J segment lost 2 bases and the V segment lost 5 bases, leaving 4 bases of the junction unmatched. CDR1 SNHLY and CDR2 FYNNEI come from the germline V gene. The CDR3 sequence is CASSRDRFQETQYF. The CDR3 bases are TGTGCCAGCAGTAGGGACAGGTTTCAAGAGACCCAGTACTTC.

V gene TRBV7-8 combines with J gene TRBJ1-1; D uncertain. Trimming cost V 3 bases and J 4 bases, with 12 bases left between them. The CDR3 has 14 residues. The germline V gene encodes CDR1 SGHVS and CDR2 FQNEAQ. The CDR3 DNA sequence: TGTGCCAGCAGCTTCGGGCCAAGGGTCACTGAAGCTTTCTTT. Amino acids: CASSFGPRVTEAFF.

This clone was detected only a few times. V gene TRBV30 combines with J gene TRBJ2-7; 7 bases fit TRBD1. Germline-derived CDR1 and CDR2 are GTSNPN and SVGIG (reference sequence). With V trimmed by 2 bases and J by 7 bases, 11 bases remained unmatched. The CDR3 spans 14 residues. DNA for the CDR3: TGTGCCTGGAGTCACGGGCAGGGGGTTAATGAGCAGTACGTC. Translation gives CAWSHGQGVNEQYV.

The CDR3: CASSFDGELFF. In DNA form, the CDR3 reads TGTGCCAGCAGCTTTGACGGGGAGCTGTTTTTT. This chain uses TRBV11-2 with TRBJ2-2; D remains unclear. The germline CDR1 and CDR2 sequences are SGHAT and FQNNGV. Between the trimmed V and J ends, which lost 3 bases and 7 bases, there was a span of 3 bases. The CDR3 has 11 residues.

This clone showed up just a few times. V usage is TRBV9 and J usage is TRBJ1-3; D not resolved. V lost 0 bases to trimming and J lost 2 bases, with 3 bases between them. Per the germline V gene, CDR1 is SGDLS and CDR2 is YYNGEE. This CDR3 is built from 13 residues. The CDR3 DNA is TGTGCCAGCAGCGTAGACCCTGGAAACACCATATATTTT. This codes for CASSVDPGNTIYF. The entire variable domain, with the rest obtained from reference TRBV9 and TRBJ1-3, is as follows: DSGVTQTPKHLITATGQRVTLRCSPRSGDLSVYWYQQSLDQGLQFLIQYYNGEERAKGNILERFSAQQFPDLHSELNLSSLELGDSALYFCASSVDPGNTIYFGEGSWLTVV.

This clone was observed a handful of times. The gene calls are TRBV15 and TRBJ2-5; D gene uncertain. Trimming took 0 bases from V and 5 from J, leaving 7 bases between them. The CDR3 length is 13 residues. CDR1 and CDR2 from the germline V gene are LNHNV and YYDKDF (reference sequence). In DNA form, the CDR3 reads TGTGCCACCAGCAGAGACTCGCGGGAGACCCAGTACTTC. This codes for CATSRDSRETQYF.

This clone was detected once. One end of the junction is discordant with germline, which a read error may explain. The rearrangement joins TRBV7-7 to TRBJ2-5; 7 positions match TRBD1. Germline-derived CDR1 and CDR2 are SSHAT and FNYEAQ (reference sequence). CDR3 size: 15 residues. The CDR3 nucleotides read TGTGCTAGCAGCTTAACAGGGGCGCTCGGAGAGACCCAGTACTTC. As protein: CASSLTGALGETQYF.

CDR3 residues: CASSLVADRTQYF. CDR3 nucleotide sequence: TGCGCCAGCAGCTTGGTGGCGGACCGGACCCAGTACTTC. This chain joins TRBV5-1 and TRBJ2-5, with D uncertain. Trimming took off 0 bases at V and 7 bases at J, with 10 bases between the two ends. The CDR3 totals 13 residues. Germline V gene sequence: CDR1 SGHRS, CDR2 YFSETQ.

This clone showed up just a few times. V gene TRBV10-3 combines with J gene TRBJ2-3, with D possibly TRBD2 on 5 matching bases. V lost 5 bases and J 6 bases, leaving 6 bases between the germline ends. Germline CDR1 and CDR2: ENHRY and SYGVKD. The CDR3 has 11 residues. The CDR3 region has the DNA TGTGCCATCAGTAGGGAGGATACGCAGTATTTT. This sequence encodes CAISREDTQYF.

This clone was counted a few times. V and J are TRBV10-3 and TRBJ2-3; D may correspond to TRBD1 or TRBD2 (5 bases each). This CDR3 region has 11 residues. V was pared by 5 bases and J by 11 bases, with 11 bases between. CDR1 is ENHRY, CDR2 SYGVKD, per germline. The CDR3 loop is CAISPGTGQYF. The DNA of the CDR3 is TGTGCCATCAGTCCCGGGACGGGGCAGTATTTT.